There are a few counts of the clone carrying this T cell receptor beta chain. Antigen unknown. These data originate in a study of identical twins. Study-wide results and caveats: Clonotypes of the beta chain that were abundant in cord blood carried fewer insertions (memory repertoires showed none).

TCRdb analysed the 5' RACE reads with MiXCR anew, one entry per CDR3 protein. The table lists roughly 710,000 distinct CDR3 sequences, roughly 6% of them singletons. The CDR3 is 17 residues long. V dropped 2 bases and J dropped 4; count of bases not matched to a gene: 12. The germline gives CDR1 SGHNT, CDR2 YYREEE (reference sequence). Sample: naive T cells sorted from blood. The genes are TRBV5-4 and TRBJ2-3; 8 bases align to TRBD2. The receptor's source is a man between 18 and 29 years old in good health. CDR3 protein: CASSLVLAGGGADTQYF. In nucleotides, the CDR3 is TGTGCCAGCAGCTTAGTGCTTGCGGGAGGAGGCGCAGATACGCAGTATTTT.